Listed below are T cell receptor beta chains from one sample, sequenced in a study of blood T cell repertoires in COVID-19. The repertoire was sequenced with immunoSEQ multiplex PCR; TCRdb's copy has only in-frame clones and lacks some. The sample consists of about 220,000 clones, under 90% of them appearing once. The specimen sequenced was peripheral blood. These receptors were obtained from a woman older than 75 with acute or convalescent COVID-19. The CDR3 runs from the conserved cysteine through the conserved F or W. The D gene is left open where the match is weak. Clone size is given for some rows only: seen once, a few or many times, or a class if the clone is expanded.

>TRBV25-1|TRBD1|NA|15|TRBJ2-7
CASSRRGQDRDEQYF
TGTGCCAGCTCCCGGCGGGGACAGGATAGGGACGAGCAGTACTTC
>TRBV14|NA|once|16|TRBJ2-1
CASSYPGLRGSNEQFF
TGTGCCAGCAGCTATCCCGGGCTAAGGGGCAGCAATGAGCAGTTCTTC
>TRBV6-5|NA|NA|14|TRBJ2-1
CASSYSTGDLGQFF
TGTGCCAGCAGTTACTCGACGGGGGACCTCGGGCAGTTCTTC
>TRBV24-1|TRBD1|NA|17|TRBJ2-1
CATSDLYLGTAHNEQFF
TGTGCCACCAGTGATTTGTATTTAGGGACAGCGCACAATGAGCAGTTCTTC
>TRBV6-6|TRBD1|NA|13|TRBJ1-2
CASSLGQNYGYTF
TGTGCCAGCAGCTTGGGACAGAACTATGGCTACACCTTC
>TRBV5-1|NA|NA|17|TRBJ2-6
CASSLGLQGAGANVLTF
TGCGCCAGCAGCTTGGGTTTACAGGGTGCTGGGGCCAACGTCCTGACTTTC
>TRBV7-3|TRBD2|NA|17|TRBJ2-1
CASSPTYPSGGDNEQFF
TGTGCCAGCAGCCCTACTTACCCTAGCGGGGGGGACAATGAGCAGTTCTTC
>TRBV28|TRBD1|NA|15|TRBJ1-1
CASSPGGQANTEAFF
TGTGCCAGCAGTCCGGGGGGACAGGCCAACACTGAAGCTTTCTTT
>TRBV6-1|NA|once|13|TRBJ2-5
CASSELAGETQYF
TGTGCCAGCAGTGAACTGGCGGGAGAGACCCAGTACTTC
>TRBV5-1|TRBD1|NA|17|TRBJ1-6
CASSLAELTGVRSPLHF
TGCGCCAGCAGCTTGGCCGAGTTGACAGGGGTACGGTCACCCCTCCACTTT